This T cell receptor (beta chain) was captured by sequencing in a study of early T cells in non-severe SARS-CoV-2 infection (dated by TCRdb to about 2021). General notes on the study: Bulk RNA from unsorted whole blood was used for TCR sequencing, so alpha and beta chains could not be paired. Broad study findings and their caveats: Matching against VDJdb was skewed toward anti-spike CD8 responses, likely underestimated virus-specific expansions, and missed private and CD4 specificities.

The library was produced with 5' RACE. Sequencing relied on a NextSeq 500. Unique molecular identifiers were attached to individual cDNA molecules in the TCR library protocol so that sequencing error and PCR bias could be corrected. Both TCR alpha and beta chains were sequenced, and tight co-correlation was observed between alpha and beta sequence abundances in each sample. The original pipeline was this. Decombinator V4 was used to perform V gene, J gene and CDR3 annotation of TCR sequences. TCRs were defined as expanded if a significant change between any two time points was detected under a Poisson model with p below 0.0001. TCR abundances were normalised to the total number of TCRs sequenced per sample and expressed as counts per million. MAIT TCRs were defined by TRAV1-2 paired with TRAJ12, TRAJ20 or TRAJ33, and iNKT TCRs by TRAV10 paired with TRAJ18. VDJdb, accessed on 1 November 2021, was searched for TCRs annotated for CMV, EBV and SARS-CoV-2, and TCRs annotated for more than one antigen were excluded. TCRdb reanalyzed the raw reads on its own, using fastp at Q25 for trimming and MiXCR for clone calling, and kept in-frame beta chains. A single entry per CDR3 protein holds the most common genes and DNA from its merged rows. These V and J calls rely on TCRdb rather than the paper's analysis. The table for this sample lists over 80,000 distinct CDR3 sequences; 10% to 15% of them were counted only once. The leading ten clones occupy 3.5% to 5% of the sample.

Note on this clonotype: Its cognate antigen has yet to be identified. There are no base qualities to consult, and no much larger clone falls within one base.

The study was a case-control design nested within a healthcare worker cohort in London, UK, with weekly nasopharyngeal swab PCR tests and blood sampling. Healthcare workers were recruited between 23 and 31 March 2020, during the week of the UK lockdown, and were followed weekly for up to roughly 15 weeks. Between the V and J ends, shortened by 2 bases and 8 bases respectively, the junction contains 15 bases. CDR1 and CDR2 were assigned from the germline V gene as MDHEN and SYDVKM. The CDR3 measures 14 amino acids from cysteine to phenylalanine. The CDR3 DNA has 42 bases and is translated from base 1.

The origin of this receptor is an adult who was a healthcare worker with PCR-confirmed SARS-CoV-2 infection or an uninfected control (not recorded which). The sequencing here drew on whole blood, taken at baseline. This chain joins TRBV28 to TRBJ1-2, and perhaps TRBD1 as D gene, on 5 matching bases. The CDR3 protein sequence reads: CASSLDSTVWGYTF. In nucleotide form, the sequence is TGTGCCAGCAGTTTAGACTCGACAGTTTGGGGCTACACCTTC.